This record concerns one TCR beta chain sequence. Germline lookup yields CDR1 SQVTM and CDR2 ANQGSEA. This CDR3 contains 14 residues. V lost 7 bases and J 0 bases, leaving 14 bases between the germline ends. RNA was isolated and reverse transcribed to cDNA, the sequencing template. The repertoire was sequenced with immunoSEQ multiplex PCR; TCRdb's copy has only in-frame clones and lacks some. The sample contains about 98,000 clones, 35% to 50% of which appear only once. The data derive from a study of CD8+ T cells in alopecia areata. The specimen sequenced was CD4+ T cells sorted from blood. The TCR comes from a human donor with alopecia areata. The genes are TRBV29-1 and TRBJ2-3; unclear D gene. The CDR3 region is CSGSRAGSTDTQYF. The DNA of the CDR3 is TGCAGCGGTTCACGGGCAGGTAGCACAGATACGCAGTATTTT.